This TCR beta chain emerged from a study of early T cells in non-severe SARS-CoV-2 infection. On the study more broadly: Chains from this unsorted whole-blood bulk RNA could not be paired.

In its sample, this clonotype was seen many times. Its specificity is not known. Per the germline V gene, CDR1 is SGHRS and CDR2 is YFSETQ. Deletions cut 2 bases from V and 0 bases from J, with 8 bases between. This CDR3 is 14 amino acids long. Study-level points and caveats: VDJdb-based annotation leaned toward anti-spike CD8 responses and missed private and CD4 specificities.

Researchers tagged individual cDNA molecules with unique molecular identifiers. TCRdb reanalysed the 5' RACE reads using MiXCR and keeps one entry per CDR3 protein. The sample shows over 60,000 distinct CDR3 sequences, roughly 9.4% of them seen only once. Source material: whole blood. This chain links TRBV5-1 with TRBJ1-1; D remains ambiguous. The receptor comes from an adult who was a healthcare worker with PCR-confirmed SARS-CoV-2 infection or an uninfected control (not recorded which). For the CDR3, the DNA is TGCGCCAGCAGCTTCGTGAGCCTGAACACTGAAGCTTTCTTT. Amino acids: CASSFVSLNTEAFF. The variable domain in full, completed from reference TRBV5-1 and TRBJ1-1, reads KAGVTQTPRYLIKTRGQQVTLSCSPISGHRSVSWYQQTPGQGLQFLFEYFSETQRNKGNFPGRFSGRQFSNSRSEMNVSTLELGDSALYLCASSFVSLNTEAFFGQGTRLTVV.